This T cell receptor beta chain was sequenced for a study of regulatory T cells in long-lasting Graves disease. Study-level points and caveats: Shared public clonotypes totalled fewer than 3,000 in persistent patients, compared with around 930 in new patients. Persistent cases favored TRBV28, TRBJ1-2 and TRBJ2-5.

Arm-PCR of CDR3 regions and iRepertoire HTBI primers were used to build TCR beta libraries. MiXCR, applied by TCRdb to the multiplex PCR reads, yields one record per CDR3 protein. The table has 300,000 to 450,000 distinct CDR3 sequences, around 15% seen once; the top ten hold 22%. Trimming left V 6 bases short and J 6 bases short, with 14 bases between. Germline loops: CDR1 SQVTM, CDR2 ANQGSEA. This CDR3 contains 12 residues. Concerning this clonotype itself: The antigen is unknown.

The time point is: newly diagnosed GD, antithyroid drugs for less than 3 months. There was RNA extracted from PBMCs, and the TCR library was made from it. The genes are TRBV29-1 and TRBJ1-2, with D uncertain. The sample was peripheral blood mononuclear cells (PBMCs), taken at new diagnosis, from a patient treated with antithyroid drugs. The receptor's source is a female donor with Graves disease. The CDR3 spells CSVVTWRHGYTF. The CDR3 nucleotides are TGCAGCGTGGTAACCTGGAGGCATGGCTACACCTTC.